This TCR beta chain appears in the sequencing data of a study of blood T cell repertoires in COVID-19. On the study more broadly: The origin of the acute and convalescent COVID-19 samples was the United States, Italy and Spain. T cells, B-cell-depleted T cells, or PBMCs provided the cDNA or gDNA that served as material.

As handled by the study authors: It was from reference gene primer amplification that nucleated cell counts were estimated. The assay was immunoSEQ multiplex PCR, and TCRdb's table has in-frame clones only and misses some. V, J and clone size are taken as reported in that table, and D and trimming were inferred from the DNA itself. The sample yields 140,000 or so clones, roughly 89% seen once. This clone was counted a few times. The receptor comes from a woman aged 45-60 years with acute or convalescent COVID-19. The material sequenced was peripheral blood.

CDR3 coding DNA: TGTGCCAGCAGCCGCGGACAGGTTGAAGCTTTCTTT. This translates into CASSRGQVEAFF. The J gene is TRBJ1-1, the V gene TRBV6-5, with 7 bases that match TRBD1. Germline-derived CDR1 and CDR2 are MNHEY and SVGAGI. J was trimmed by 7 bases and V by 6 bases; bases with no gene match: 5. The CDR3 is made up of 12 amino acids.